Following are 24 T cell receptor beta chains from one sample sequenced in a study of blood T cell repertoires in COVID-19. The data were produced by immunoSEQ multiplex PCR, yet TCRdb's version contains in-frame clones alone and is incomplete. The sample yields around 58,000 clones, 80% to 90% seen once. The specimen sequenced was peripheral blood. Source of these receptors: a human donor in a cohort sampled during active COVID-19.

This rearrangement joins TRBV7-2 to TRBJ2-7; the D is unclear. The germline V gene has CDR1 SGHTA and CDR2 FQGNSA. The length of the CDR3 is 12 residues. Trimming removed 2 bases at V and 2 bases at J, with 4 bases between. This CDR3 reads CASSLPTYEQYF. In DNA, the CDR3 is TGTGCCAGCAGCTTACCTACCTACGAGCAGTACTTC.

The chain combines TRBV19 with TRBJ1-4; no firm D call. This CDR3 has 16 residues. Germline V gene sequence: CDR1 LNHDA, CDR2 SQIVND (reference sequence). V was cut by 4 bases and J by 0 bases, with 12 bases left in between. CDR3 in amino acids: CASSRAGTSTNEKLFF. As DNA, the CDR3 is TGTGCCAGTAGTAGAGCAGGAACTTCAACTAATGAAAAACTGTTTTTT.

This clone was seen only once. V is TRBV6-8 and J is TRBJ2-7; 7 bases map to TRBD2. The trim removed 2 bases at V and 3 bases at J, leaving 16 bases unmatched. Germline CDR1 and CDR2: MNHGY and SAAAGT. The CDR3 sequence is 18 residues long. The CDR3 spells CASSYGGSSYWGVYEQYF. The DNA for the CDR3 is TGTGCCAGCAGTTACGGCGGGAGTAGCTATTGGGGGGTCTACGAGCAGTACTTC.

In its sample, this clone was seen once. The chain couples TRBV10-1 to TRBJ1-2, with D unclear. The CDR3 covers 13 residues. The germline V gene encodes CDR1 WNHNN and CDR2 SYGVQD (reference sequence). Trimming removed 4 bases at V and 5 bases at J, with 11 bases between. The chain's CDR3 is CASSADRRYGYTF. The CDR3 DNA is TGCGCCAGCAGTGCTGACCGGAGATATGGCTACACCTTC.

The chain employs TRBV5-8 and TRBJ2-1; 9 bases are a match to TRBD1. From germline, CDR1 is SGHTS and CDR2 YDEGEE. The J segment lost 7 bases and the V segment lost 3 bases, leaving 8 bases of the junction unmatched. This CDR3 spans 15 amino acids. CDR3 DNA: TGTGCCAGCAGCTGGGCCGGACAGGGGTGGAATGAGCAGTTCTTC. Translating it yields CASSWAGQGWNEQFF.

This chain links TRBV24-1 with TRBJ2-1, with TRBD2 matching over 10 bases. The V and J ends lost 3 bases and 7 bases, in that order; junction bases with no gene match: 8. Germline assignment: CDR1 KGHDR and CDR2 SFDVKD. The CDR3 has 16 residues. The chain's CDR3 is CATSDQTPGLANEQFF. Here the CDR3 DNA reads TGTGCCACCAGTGATCAGACCCCGGGACTAGCGAATGAGCAGTTCTTC.

A few counts support this clone. J is TRBJ2-2 and V is TRBV27, with 10 nucleotides matching TRBD2. The CDR3 has 19 amino acids. The trim removed 0 bases at V and 3 bases at J, leaving 10 bases unmatched. Germline values: CDR1 MNHEY, CDR2 SMNVEV (reference sequence). The CDR3, as DNA: TGTGCCAGCAGTTTATCGAGCCTAGCGGGAGTTTCGGACACCGGGGAGCTGTTTTTT. The encoded protein is CASSLSSLAGVSDTGELFF.

The chain uses TRBV7-9 and TRBJ2-3; TRBD1 might be the D (6 bases). Germline V lookup: CDR1 SEHNR, CDR2 FQNEAQ (reference sequence). The germline V and J ends were trimmed by 5 bases and 1 base, with 7 bases remaining between them. This CDR3 has 13 residues. The CDR3 DNA sequence: TGTGCCAGCAGCGAGGGGGGCACAGATACGCAGTATTTT. Translation: CASSEGGTDTQYF.

The rearrangement links TRBV19 to TRBJ2-5; 10 positions match TRBD2. Germline-derived CDR1 and CDR2 are LNHDA and SQIVND (reference sequence). The length of the CDR3 is 15 residues. V was pared by 7 bases and J by 3 bases, with 8 bases of the junction left unmatched. This CDR3 reads CASKPLAGDKETQYF. The CDR3 coding sequence is TGTGCCAGTAAACCCCTAGCGGGAGATAAAGAGACCCAGTACTTC.

The rearrangement links TRBV15 to TRBJ2-5; D is undetermined. Germline lookup yields CDR1 LNHNV and CDR2 YYDKDF (reference sequence). V was shortened by 1 base and J by 5 bases, with 5 bases between the two germline ends. The CDR3 runs to 12 residues. Written as DNA, the CDR3 is TGTGCCACCAGCAGAGCCAGGGAGACCCAGTACTTC. Amino acid sequence: CATSRARETQYF.

This chain links TRBV19 with TRBJ2-2; 10 bases match TRBD1. J gave up 5 bases and V 9 bases, and 6 bases lay outside the gene matches. The CDR3 loop spans 14 amino acids. Germline assignment: CDR1 LNHDA and CDR2 SQIVND (reference sequence). The CDR3: CASRDRGFTGELFF. The CDR3 DNA reads as TGTGCCAGCCGGGACAGGGGTTTTACCGGGGAGCTGTTTTTT. Complete variable domain (other parts from reference TRBV19 and TRBJ2-2): DGGITQSPKYLFRKEGQNVTLSCEQNLNHDAMYWYRQDPGQGLRLIYYSQIVNDFQKGDIAEGYSVSREKKESFPLTVTSAQKNPTAFYLCASRDRGFTGELFFGEGSRLTVL.

The V call is TRBV28, the J call TRBJ1-3; 8 bases match TRBD1. The junction had 12 bases not matched to a gene; V was cut back by 4 bases and J by 7 bases. This CDR3 is built from 16 residues. Germline CDR1 MDHEN, CDR2 SYDVKM. The CDR3 region is CASSSPPGRGQNTIYF. The CDR3 DNA follows: TGTGCCAGCAGTTCGCCCCCGGGCAGGGGGCAGAACACCATATATTTT.

This clone appeared a few times. The CDR3 coding sequence is TGTGCCAGCAGTTACGCGGGCTCCTACGAGCAGTACTTC. It is translated as CASSYAGSYEQYF. J is TRBJ2-7 and V is TRBV6-6, with D maybe TRBD2 (5 bases). The germline V gene encodes CDR1 MNHNY and CDR2 SVGAGI (reference sequence). The CDR3 totals 13 residues. Between the trimmed V and J ends, which lost 2 bases and 0 bases, there was a span of 5 bases.

A single count supports this clone. The chain joins TRBV4-2 to TRBJ2-2; 9 nucleotides agree with TRBD2. Germline assignment: CDR1 LGHNA and CDR2 YNFKEQ. V lost 4 bases and J lost 7; bases outside the gene matches: 13. This CDR3 has 17 amino acids. The CDR3, as DNA: TGTGCCAGCAGCCCAGGACGTAGCGGGAGATGGGACGGGGAGCTGTTTTTT. It yields the protein CASSPGRSGRWDGELFF.

V and J are TRBV5-1 and TRBJ2-3, with D perhaps TRBD2 (5 bases). This CDR3 spans 15 amino acids. Germline CDR1 is SGHRS and CDR2 is YFSETQ. V shed 6 bases and J shed 1 base, with 15 bases lying between them. In nucleotides, the CDR3 is TGCGCCAGCAAGTCTGGACTTGGGGGCACAGATACGCAGTATTTT. Amino acids: CASKSGLGGTDTQYF.

The V call is TRBV5-1, the J call TRBJ2-1; TRBD2 might be the D (5 bases). The CDR3 spans 14 residues. Germline V gene data show CDR1 as SGHRS and CDR2 as YFSETQ. V was trimmed by 4 bases and J by 2 bases, leaving 10 bases between them. In DNA, the CDR3 is TGCGCCAGCAGCGAGGGTTTGGCCTACAATGAGCAGTTCTTC. Protein: CASSEGLAYNEQFF.

This clone was seen a few times. This chain links TRBV7-8 with TRBJ1-2; maybe TRBD1 (5 bases). Trimming left V 3 bases short and J 4 bases short, with 9 bases between. This CDR3 region has 13 residues. The germline gives CDR1 SGHVS, CDR2 FQNEAQ. In DNA, the CDR3 is TGTGCCAGCAGCTTGACAGAGATCTATGGCTACACCTTC. Amino acid sequence: CASSLTEIYGYTF.

The chain joins TRBV27 to TRBJ2-1, with D maybe TRBD2 (5 bases). Trimming took 6 bases from V and 0 from J, leaving 15 bases between them. Germline CDR1 and CDR2: MNHEY and SMNVEV (reference sequence). This CDR3 has 16 amino acids. The CDR3: CASRERAGNSYNEQFF. The CDR3 coding sequence is TGTGCCAGCAGGGAGAGGGCGGGCAACTCCTACAATGAGCAGTTCTTC.

The chain recombines TRBV7-9 with TRBJ2-7; perhaps TRBD1 as D (6 bases). Looked up from germline, CDR1 is SEHNR and CDR2 is FQNEAQ (reference sequence). The CDR3 consists of 15 residues. V was cut by 4 bases and J by 8 bases, with 21 bases left in between. The CDR3 loop reads CASSSIGTRAQQQYF. CDR3 in DNA: TGTGCCAGCAGCTCAATCGGGACAAGGGCCCAACAGCAGTACTTC. Full variable domain (remainder filled in from reference TRBV7-9 and TRBJ2-7): DTGVSQNPRHKITKRGQNVTFRCDPISEHNRLYWYRQTLGQGPEFLTYFQNEAQLEKSRLLSDRFSAERPKGSFSTLEIQRTEQGDSAMYLCASSSIGTRAQQQYFGPGTRLTVT.

V usage is TRBV6-4 and J usage is TRBJ1-2, with TRBD1 matching over 10 bases. This CDR3 has 13 amino acids. Germline loops: CDR1 MRHNA, CDR2 SNTAGT. The trim removed 6 bases at V and 6 bases at J, leaving 4 bases unmatched. In DNA form, the CDR3 reads TGTGCCAGCAGATCGGGGACAGGGGATGGCTACACCTTC. It yields the protein CASRSGTGDGYTF.

The chain links TRBV18 to TRBJ2-7, with TRBD1 matching over 7 bases. J gave up 4 bases and V 0 bases, and 9 bases lay outside the gene matches. The CDR3 spans 16 residues. Germline CDR1 reads KGHSH; CDR2 reads LQKENI. The CDR3 bases are TGTGCCAGCTCACCACCACAGGGGCCTCTTAGGTACGAGCAGTACTTC. Protein: CASSPPQGPLRYEQYF.

The chain is built from TRBV7-9 and TRBJ2-1; D remains unclear. In germline, CDR1 is SEHNR, CDR2 FQNEAQ (reference sequence). Trimming cost V 1 base and J 7 bases, with 5 bases left between them. The CDR3 totals 12 residues. CDR3 in DNA: TGTGCCAGCAGCTTAGACTATAATGAGCAGTTCTTC. It translates to CASSLDYNEQFF.

The genes are TRBV4-1 and TRBJ2-1; 9 positions match TRBD2. Germline loops: CDR1 MGHRA, CDR2 YSYEKL. This CDR3 contains 20 residues. With 0 bases clipped from V and 0 bases from J, the junction kept 12 bases outside the gene matches. The CDR3 loop is CASSQEGVRGRAASYNEQFF. In DNA, the CDR3 is TGCGCCAGCAGCCAAGAGGGGGTTCGCGGGAGGGCCGCCTCCTACAATGAGCAGTTCTTC.

The sample holds a few counts of this clone. For the CDR3, the DNA is TGTGAGAGCGGGAGTATCAATGAGCAGTTCTTC. Encoded protein: CESGSINEQFF. V gene TRBV6-5 combines with J gene TRBJ2-1, with 8 bases lining up with TRBD2. Germline V CDR1 and CDR2: MNHEY, SVGAGI. This CDR3 is built from 11 residues.